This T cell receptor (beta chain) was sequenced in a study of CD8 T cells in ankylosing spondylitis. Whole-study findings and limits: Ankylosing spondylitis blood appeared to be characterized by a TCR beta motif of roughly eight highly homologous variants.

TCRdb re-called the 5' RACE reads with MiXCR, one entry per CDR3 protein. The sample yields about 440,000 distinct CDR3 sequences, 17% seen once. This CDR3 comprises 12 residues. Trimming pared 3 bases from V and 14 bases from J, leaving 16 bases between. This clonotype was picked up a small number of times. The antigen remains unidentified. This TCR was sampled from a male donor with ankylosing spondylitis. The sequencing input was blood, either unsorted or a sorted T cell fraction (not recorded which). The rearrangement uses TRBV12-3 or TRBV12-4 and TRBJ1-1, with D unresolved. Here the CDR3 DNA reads TGTGCCAGCAGTTTCTCGGACTCTTCGTGCTTCTTT. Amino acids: CASSFSDSSCFF.